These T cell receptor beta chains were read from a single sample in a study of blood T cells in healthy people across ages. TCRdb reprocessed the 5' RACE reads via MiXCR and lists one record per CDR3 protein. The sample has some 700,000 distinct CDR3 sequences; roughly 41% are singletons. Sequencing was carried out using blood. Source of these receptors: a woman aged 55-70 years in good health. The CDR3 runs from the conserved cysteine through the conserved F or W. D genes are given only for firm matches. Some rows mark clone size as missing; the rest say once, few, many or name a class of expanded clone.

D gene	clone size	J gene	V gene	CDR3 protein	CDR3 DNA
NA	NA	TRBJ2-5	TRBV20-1	CSARGGVSSNQETQYF	TGCAGTGCTAGAGGTGGGGTTAGCTCGAATCAAGAGACCCAGTACTTC
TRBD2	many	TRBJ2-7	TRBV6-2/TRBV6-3	CASTGTSGIYEQYF	TGTGCCAGCACCGGGACTAGCGGGATCTACGAGCAGTACTTC
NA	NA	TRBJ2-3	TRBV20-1	CSARHSGSTDTQYF	TGCAGTGCTAGGCATAGCGGAAGCACAGATACGCAGTATTTT
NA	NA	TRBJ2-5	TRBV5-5	CASSFPSGETLFEETQYF	TGTGCCAGCAGCTTTCCATCAGGGGAAACCCTGTTCGAAGAGACCCAGTACTTC
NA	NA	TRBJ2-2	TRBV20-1	CSARQGRTGELFF	TGCAGTGCTCGGCAGGGGCGGACCGGGGAGCTGTTTTTT
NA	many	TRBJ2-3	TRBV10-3	CAIRGLKDHTDTQYF	TGTGCCATCAGAGGTTTGAAGGACCACACAGATACGCAGTATTTT
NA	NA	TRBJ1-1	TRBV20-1	CSALKGAGEAFF	TGCAGTGCTCTCAAAGGGGCAGGTGAAGCTTTCTTT
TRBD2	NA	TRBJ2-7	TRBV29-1	CSVEKVAGYNEQYF	TGCAGCGTTGAAAAGGTAGCGGGATACAATGAGCAGTACTTC
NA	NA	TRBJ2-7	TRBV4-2	CASSQPSGESLNQYF	TGTGCCAGCAGCCAGCCCTCGGGGGAGAGCCTCAACCAGTACTTC
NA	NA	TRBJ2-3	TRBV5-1	CASSLGATGTDTQYF	TGCGCCAGCAGCTTGGGGGCGACCGGCACAGATACGCAGTATTTT
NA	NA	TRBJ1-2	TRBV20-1	CSAREREAYDGYTF	TGCAGTGCTAGAGAACGAGAAGCATACGATGGCTACACCTTC
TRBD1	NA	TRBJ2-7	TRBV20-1	CSAGTGGSYEQYF	TGCAGTGCGGGTACAGGGGGCTCCTACGAGCAGTACTTC
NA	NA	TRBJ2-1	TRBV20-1	CSARDPLQVAANEQFF	TGCAGTGCTAGAGATCCCCTACAGGTAGCGGCCAATGAGCAGTTCTTC
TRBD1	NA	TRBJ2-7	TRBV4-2	CASSQDEGQGLYEQYF	TGTGCCAGCAGCCAAGATGAGGGACAGGGTCTCTACGAGCAGTACTTC
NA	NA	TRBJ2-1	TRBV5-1	CASSLGWRDNEQFF	TGCGCCAGCAGCTTGGGGTGGAGGGACAATGAGCAGTTCTTC
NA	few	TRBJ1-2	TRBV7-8	CASSFIQDSYGYTF	TGTGCCAGCAGCTTCATTCAAGATTCCTATGGCTACACCTTC